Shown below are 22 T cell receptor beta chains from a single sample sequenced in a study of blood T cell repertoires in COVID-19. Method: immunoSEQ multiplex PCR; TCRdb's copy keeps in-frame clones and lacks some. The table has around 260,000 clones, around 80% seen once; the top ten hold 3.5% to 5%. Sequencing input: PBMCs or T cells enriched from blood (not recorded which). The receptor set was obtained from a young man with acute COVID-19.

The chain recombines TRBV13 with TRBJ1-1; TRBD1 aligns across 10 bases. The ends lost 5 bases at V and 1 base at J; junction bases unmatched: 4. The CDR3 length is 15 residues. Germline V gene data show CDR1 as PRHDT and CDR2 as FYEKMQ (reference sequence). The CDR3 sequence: CASSPRQGANTEAFF. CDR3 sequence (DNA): TGTGCCAGCAGCCCCAGACAGGGGGCGAACACTGAAGCTTTCTTT.

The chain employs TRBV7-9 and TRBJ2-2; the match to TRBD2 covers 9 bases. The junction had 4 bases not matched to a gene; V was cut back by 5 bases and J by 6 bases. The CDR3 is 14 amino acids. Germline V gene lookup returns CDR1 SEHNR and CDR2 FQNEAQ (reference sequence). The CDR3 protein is CASSPSGGPGELFF. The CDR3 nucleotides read TGTGCCAGCAGCCCAAGCGGGGGGCCCGGGGAGCTGTTTTTT.

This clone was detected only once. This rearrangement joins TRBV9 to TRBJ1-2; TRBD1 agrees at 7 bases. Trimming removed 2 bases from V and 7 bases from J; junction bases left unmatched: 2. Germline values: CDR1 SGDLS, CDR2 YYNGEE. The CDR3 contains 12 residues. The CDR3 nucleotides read TGTGCCAGCAGCGTTACAGGGGCTGGCTACACCTTC. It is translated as CASSVTGAGYTF.

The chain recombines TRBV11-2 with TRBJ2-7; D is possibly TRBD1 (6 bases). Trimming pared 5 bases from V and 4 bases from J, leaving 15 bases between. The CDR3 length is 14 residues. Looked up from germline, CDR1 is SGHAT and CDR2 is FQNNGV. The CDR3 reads CASSRTTGRYEQYV. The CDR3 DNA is TGTGCCAGCAGCCGAACCACAGGGAGATACGAGCAGTACGTC.

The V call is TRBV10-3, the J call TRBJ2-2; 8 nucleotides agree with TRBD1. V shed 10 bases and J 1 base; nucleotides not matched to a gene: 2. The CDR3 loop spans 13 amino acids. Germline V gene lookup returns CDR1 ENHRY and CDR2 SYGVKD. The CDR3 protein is CATGQGNTGELFF. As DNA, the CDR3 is TGTGCCACCGGACAGGGGAACACCGGGGAGCTGTTTTTT.

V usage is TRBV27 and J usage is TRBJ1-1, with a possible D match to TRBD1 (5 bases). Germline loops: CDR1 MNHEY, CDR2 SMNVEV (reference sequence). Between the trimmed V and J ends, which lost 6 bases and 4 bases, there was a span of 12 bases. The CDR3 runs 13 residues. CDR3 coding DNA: TGTGCCAGCAGCCCCCGGAGGGGCACTGAAGCTTTCTTT. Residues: CASSPRRGTEAFF.

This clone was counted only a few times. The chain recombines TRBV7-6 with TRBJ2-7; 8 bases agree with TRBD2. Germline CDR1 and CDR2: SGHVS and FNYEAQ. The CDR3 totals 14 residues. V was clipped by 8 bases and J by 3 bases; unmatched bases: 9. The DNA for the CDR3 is TGTGCCAGCCCCGGAGCGGGAGAGTACTACGAGCAGTACGTC. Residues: CASPGAGEYYEQYV.

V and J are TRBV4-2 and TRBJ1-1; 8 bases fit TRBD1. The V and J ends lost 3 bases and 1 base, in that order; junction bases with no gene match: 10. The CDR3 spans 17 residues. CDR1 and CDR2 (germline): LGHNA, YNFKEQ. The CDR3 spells CASSQYFRQGRNTEAFF. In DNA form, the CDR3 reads TGTGCCAGCAGCCAGTACTTTCGACAGGGGAGGAACACTGAAGCTTTCTTT.

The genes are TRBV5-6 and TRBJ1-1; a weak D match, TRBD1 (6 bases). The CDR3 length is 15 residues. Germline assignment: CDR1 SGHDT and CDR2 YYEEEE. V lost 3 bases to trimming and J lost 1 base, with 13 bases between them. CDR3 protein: CASSYDRTRNTEAFF. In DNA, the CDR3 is TGTGCCAGCAGCTATGACAGGACTCGGAACACTGAAGCTTTCTTT.

The CDR3 DNA sequence: TGTGCCAGCAGTCCCCCCGCGTCTGGGGCCAACGTCCTGACTTTC. Its protein product is CASSPPASGANVLTF. This chain links TRBV28 with TRBJ2-6; D gene ambiguous. Germline-derived CDR1 and CDR2 are MDHEN and SYDVKM. The CDR3 sequence is 15 residues long. V lost 5 bases, J lost 1 base, and 9 bases lay in between.

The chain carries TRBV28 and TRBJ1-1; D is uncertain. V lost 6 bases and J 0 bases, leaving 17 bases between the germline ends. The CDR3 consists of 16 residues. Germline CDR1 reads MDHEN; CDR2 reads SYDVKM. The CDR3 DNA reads TGTGCCAGCAGGGAATCGGGAGCGGGCTTGAACACTGAAGCTTTCTTT. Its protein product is CASRESGAGLNTEAFF.

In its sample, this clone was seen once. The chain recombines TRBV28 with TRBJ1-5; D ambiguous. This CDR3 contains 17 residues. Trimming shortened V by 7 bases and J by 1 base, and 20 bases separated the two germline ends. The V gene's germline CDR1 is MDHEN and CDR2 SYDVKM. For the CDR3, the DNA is TGTGCCAGCATCACGTGGGGAGTGGGGTTAAGCAATCAGCCCCAGCATTTT. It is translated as CASITWGVGLSNQPQHF. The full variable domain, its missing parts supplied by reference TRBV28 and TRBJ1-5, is DVKVTQSSRYLVKRTGEKVFLECVQDMDHENMFWYRQDPGLGLRLIYFSYDVKMKEKGDIPEGYSVSREKKERFSLILESASTNQTSMYLCASITWGVGLSNQPQHFGDGTRLSIL.

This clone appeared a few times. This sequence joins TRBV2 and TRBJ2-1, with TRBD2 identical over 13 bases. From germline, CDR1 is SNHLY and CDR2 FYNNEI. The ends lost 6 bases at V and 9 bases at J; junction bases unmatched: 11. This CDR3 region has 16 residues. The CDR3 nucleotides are TGTGCCAGCAGGGGACTAGCGGGACGTCAAGGGTCTGAGCAGTTCTTC. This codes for CASRGLAGRQGSEQFF.

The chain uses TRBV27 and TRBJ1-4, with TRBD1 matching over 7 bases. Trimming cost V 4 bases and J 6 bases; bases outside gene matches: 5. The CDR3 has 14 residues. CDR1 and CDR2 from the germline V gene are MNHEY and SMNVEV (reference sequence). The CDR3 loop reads CASSSLGQDEKLFF. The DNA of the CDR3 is TGTGCCAGCAGTTCCCTAGGACAGGATGAAAAACTGTTTTTT.

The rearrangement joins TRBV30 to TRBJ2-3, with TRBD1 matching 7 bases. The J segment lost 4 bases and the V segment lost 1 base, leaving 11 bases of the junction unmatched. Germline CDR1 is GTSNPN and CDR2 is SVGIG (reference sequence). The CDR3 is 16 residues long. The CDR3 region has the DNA TGTGCCTGGAGTGAGATCCGAGGGCAGGGGGCAGATACGCAGTATTTT. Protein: CAWSEIRGQGADTQYF.

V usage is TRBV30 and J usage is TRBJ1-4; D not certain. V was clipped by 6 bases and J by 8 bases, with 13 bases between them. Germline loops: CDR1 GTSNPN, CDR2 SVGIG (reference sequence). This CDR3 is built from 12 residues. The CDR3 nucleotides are TGTGCCTGCAAGCGCGGGATGGAAAAACTGTTTTTT. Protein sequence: CACKRGMEKLFF.

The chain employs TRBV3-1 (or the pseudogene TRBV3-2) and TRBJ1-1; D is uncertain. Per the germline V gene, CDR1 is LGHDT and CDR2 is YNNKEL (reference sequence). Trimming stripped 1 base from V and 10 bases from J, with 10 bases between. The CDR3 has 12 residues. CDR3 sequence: CASSQASRVAFF. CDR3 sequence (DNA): TGTGCCAGCAGCCAAGCGTCGAGGGTAGCTTTCTTT.

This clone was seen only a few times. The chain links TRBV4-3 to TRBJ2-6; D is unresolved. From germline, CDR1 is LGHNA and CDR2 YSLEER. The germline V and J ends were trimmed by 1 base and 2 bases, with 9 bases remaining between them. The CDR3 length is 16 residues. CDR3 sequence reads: CASSQVRETGANVLTF. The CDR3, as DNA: TGCGCCAGCAGCCAAGTACGAGAAACTGGGGCCAACGTCCTGACTTTC.

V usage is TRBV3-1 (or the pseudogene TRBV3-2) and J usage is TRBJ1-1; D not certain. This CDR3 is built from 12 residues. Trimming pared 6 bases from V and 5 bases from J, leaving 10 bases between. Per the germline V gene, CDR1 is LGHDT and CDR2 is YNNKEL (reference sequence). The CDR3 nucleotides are TGTGCCAGCAGGGCTTCGGGAACTGAAGCTTTCTTT. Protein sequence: CASRASGTEAFF.

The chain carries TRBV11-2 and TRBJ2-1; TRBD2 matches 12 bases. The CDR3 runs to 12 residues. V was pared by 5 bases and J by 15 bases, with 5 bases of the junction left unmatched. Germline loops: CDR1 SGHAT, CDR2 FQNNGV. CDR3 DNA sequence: TGTGCCAGCAGCCGCCTAGCGGGAGGGACGTTCTTC. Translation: CASSRLAGGTFF.

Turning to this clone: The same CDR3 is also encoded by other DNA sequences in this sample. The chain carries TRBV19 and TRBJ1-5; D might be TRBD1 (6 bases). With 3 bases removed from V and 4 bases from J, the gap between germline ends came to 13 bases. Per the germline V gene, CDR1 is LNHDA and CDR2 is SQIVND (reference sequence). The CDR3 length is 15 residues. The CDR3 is CASSIPGVGNQPQHF. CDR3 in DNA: TGTGCCAGTAGTATTCCAGGGGTTGGGAATCAGCCCCAGCATTTT.

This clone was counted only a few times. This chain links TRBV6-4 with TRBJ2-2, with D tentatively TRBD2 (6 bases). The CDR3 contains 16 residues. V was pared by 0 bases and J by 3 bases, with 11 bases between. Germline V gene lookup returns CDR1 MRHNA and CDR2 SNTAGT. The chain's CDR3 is CASSDSKEGDTGELFF. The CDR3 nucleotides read TGTGCCAGCAGTGACTCGAAGGAGGGAGACACCGGGGAGCTGTTTTTT.